This T cell receptor (beta chain) was observed in a study of type 1 regulatory T cells. The CDR3 runs to 15 residues. The V end lost 4 bases, the J end lost 6 bases, and 19 bases lay between the germline ends. Per the germline V gene, CDR1 is MNHEY and CDR2 is SMNVEV (reference sequence). MiXCR was run by TCRdb on the reads, yielding one entry per CDR3 protein. Found here are over 90,000 distinct CDR3 sequences, 25% to 40% of them singletons; the top ten hold around 2.3%. The chain has TRBV27 and TRBJ2-7, with D possibly being TRBD1 (6 bases). This receptor was taken from a human donor in good health. The sequencing input was CD4+ T cells, either the whole sample or a sorted fraction (not recorded which). The CDR3 DNA reads as TGTGCCAGCAGTTCCTCCGAGACAGGCCGACGCGAGCAGTACTTC. Translation: CASSSSETGRREQYF.